This T cell receptor (beta chain) was captured by sequencing in a study of shared clonotypes between healthy human individuals. As for the study in general: CD4 naive and memory got three plates each, CD8 naive two, CD8 memory one.

The assay was immunoSEQ multiplex PCR, and TCRdb's table has in-frame clones only and misses some. The top ten clones hold approximately 0.39% of a sample with 2,500,000 or so clones, about 90% of them seen once. General study results and limits: For naive CD4 cells, roughly 4.6% of clonotypes were shared across a few donors. Relative to their counterparts shared across all four donors, non-shared clonotypes exhibited diminished generation probabilities. The low donor count limited represented genetic and exposure-history diversity.

Germline assignment: CDR1 SGHVS and CDR2 FQNEAQ. V was pared by 4 bases and J by 5 bases, with 4 bases of the junction left unmatched. The CDR3 length is 15 residues. This clone showed up just once. The target antigen is unknown. This receptor was obtained from a young man in good health. Some clones in this sample may be carry-over from other donors' samples. Sequencing was done on a sample of naive CD4+ T cells from PBMCs. As to subset: CD45RA+ positively selected. The rearrangement joins TRBV7-8 to TRBJ1-5; 11 bases match TRBD1. The CDR3 region has the DNA TGTGCCAGCAGCTCACGGACAGGGGGCTATCAGCCCCAGCATTTT. Translating gives CASSSRTGGYQPQHF.